This T cell receptor beta chain was recovered during a study of blood T cell repertoires in COVID-19. The CDR3 runs 14 residues. Germline trimming cut 3 bases from V and 7 bases from J; bases unmatched to any gene: 10. Germline V gives CDR1 GTSNPN, CDR2 SVGIG (reference sequence). As originally analysed: Estimation of nucleated cell counts was performed using reference gene primer amplification. Only in-frame clones appear in the TCRdb table, and some are missing; sequencing was by immunoSEQ multiplex PCR. V and J calls and clone size come straight from that table; D and trimming were deduced from the DNA. The repertoire holds about 200,000 clones, about 92% seen once, with 1% to 1.5% in the top ten.

The sequence came from a man between 25 and 39 years old with acute or convalescent COVID-19. The chain couples TRBV30 to TRBJ2-7; 9 nucleotides align to TRBD1. Sequences were obtained from peripheral blood. CDR3 in amino acids: CAWRSPGQGWEQYF. The CDR3 region has the DNA TGTGCCTGGAGGTCCCCGGGACAGGGATGGGAGCAGTACTTC.